This TCR beta chain was sequenced in a study of blood T cell repertoires in COVID-19. Study in general: Acute and convalescent COVID-19 samples came from the United States, Italy and Spain. From T cells, B-cell-depleted T cells, or PBMCs came the material, which was cDNA or gDNA.

Germline values: CDR1 LNHDA, CDR2 SQIVND (reference sequence). The CDR3 has 18 residues. V was shortened by 2 bases and J by 4 bases, with 21 bases between the two germline ends. The Seattle site enrolled patients during active infection and followed them longitudinally. In the authors' methods: Nucleated cell counts were estimated from reference gene primer amplification. This table comes from immunoSEQ multiplex PCR, and its TCRdb copy is limited to in-frame clones, with some not included. Clonal size and the V and J genes are those of that table, whereas D and trimming came from the DNA. The table includes 250,000 or so clones, 70% to 90% detected once.

The clonotype comes from a woman under 40 with COVID-19, enrolled during active disease. The chain joins TRBV19 to TRBJ1-5; perhaps TRBD1 as D (5 bases). Material: peripheral blood. The DNA for the CDR3 is TGTGCCAGTAGTATACGACCTCGGGGGGGTCCAATTAATCAGCCCCAGCATTTT. Translated, it gives CASSIRPRGGPINQPQHF.